The source of this TCR beta chain is a study of cytomegalovirus exposure and HLA in healthy donors. Study-wide findings and caveats: Most observed TCR sequences were rare, whereas some public TCRs were detected in many donors. TRBV6-2, TRBV6-3 and other indistinguishable V segments were excluded. In a later analysis, most CMV-associated TCR beta chains appeared HLA-restricted.

CDR3 length: 17 residues. Germline loops: CDR1 LNHDA, CDR2 SQIVND (reference sequence). V lost 6 bases, J lost 0 bases, and 10 bases stayed unmatched. Vbeta (60) and Jbeta (13) primers were used in the PCR. Only in-frame clones appear in the TCRdb table, and some are missing; sequencing was by immunoSEQ multiplex PCR. The table has approximately 220,000 clones, 76% seen once. About this clone itself: Its antigen is unknown.

While unrecorded immune exposures were likely, the donors were nominally healthy when sampled. This sequence was found in a man aged 18-30 years in good health and CMV-seronegative. The sequenced sample consisted of PBMCs. The chain couples TRBV19 to TRBJ1-5, with 8 bases fitting TRBD1. The CDR3 DNA sequence: TGTGCCAGTAGAGATGGGACAGGCAGCAATAGCAATCAGCCCCAGCATTTT. Protein product: CASRDGTGSNSNQPQHF. Full variable domain (outside the CDR3, taken from reference TRBV19 and TRBJ1-5): DGGITQSPKYLFRKEGQNVTLSCEQNLNHDAMYWYRQDPGQGLRLIYYSQIVNDFQKGDIAEGYSVSREKKESFPLTVTSAQKNPTAFYLCASRDGTGSNSNQPQHFGDGTRLSIL.